These 8 T cell receptor beta chains share one sample of origin, sequenced in a study of beta chain features in type 1 diabetes listed by TCRdb under 2018. On the study overall, not on this receptor specifically: Type 1 diabetes patients showed a moderate but significant shortening of TCRB CDR3 length in all four CD4+ subsets.

These receptors have no known antigen. Library preparation employed the immunoSEQ multiplex PCR assay. All of the isolated RNA was reverse transcribed with the High Capacity cDNA Reverse Transcription Kit, so expressed TCRB transcripts were sequenced. TCRdb carries this immuneACCESS record with in-frame sequences only. Its versions omit some clonotypes, under half of them owing to an unresolved V gene in the studies checked, with the rest unexplained. This sample has 150,000 to 200,000 clones in its table, and approximately 8% of those were observed once. Clones ranked in the top ten supply under 0.6% of the sample. Material for sequencing was central memory CD4+ T cells from blood. The receptors derive from a man aged 18 to 29 with type 1 diabetes.

The gene calls are TRBV4-3 and TRBJ1-6; 8 nucleotides agree with TRBD1. The V segment lost 0 bases and the J segment 7 bases; nucleotides outside the gene matches: 5. This CDR3 is built from 16 residues. From germline, CDR1 is LGHNA and CDR2 YSLEER. CDR3 in amino acids: CASSQDRDRINSPLHF. CDR3 nucleotides: TGCGCCAGCAGCCAAGATAGGGACAGGATCAATTCACCCCTCCACTTT.

The genes are TRBV28 and TRBJ2-5; possibly TRBD2 for D (6 bases). CDR1 MDHEN and CDR2 SYDVKM come from the germline V gene. V shed 7 bases and J shed 7 bases, with 10 bases lying between them. The length of the CDR3 is 11 residues. The CDR3 nucleotides are TGTGCCAGCAAGGAGGGGTGGACCCAGTACTTC. Amino acids: CASKEGWTQYF.

V usage is TRBV9 and J usage is TRBJ2-3, with 11 bases identical to TRBD2. V dropped 3 bases and J dropped 4; count of bases not matched to a gene: 4. This CDR3 region has 15 residues. Germline V gives CDR1 SGDLS, CDR2 YYNGEE. Written as DNA, the CDR3 is TGTGCCAGCAGCGGACTACTAGCGGGGGCAGATACGCAGTATTTT. As protein: CASSGLLAGADTQYF.

The gene calls are TRBV2 and TRBJ2-7, with 11 bases lining up with TRBD1. CDR1 is SNHLY, CDR2 FYNNEI, per germline. V trimming: 2 bases; J trimming: 6 bases; junction bases outside the gene matches: 6. The CDR3 runs 15 residues. CDR3 in amino acids: CASSERTGGYGEQYF. The CDR3 region has the DNA TGTGCCAGCAGTGAACGGACAGGGGGCTACGGCGAGCAGTACTTC.

The chain links TRBV30 to TRBJ2-1, with 13 positions matching TRBD2. Germline lookup yields CDR1 GTSNPN and CDR2 SVGIG (reference sequence). The CDR3 consists of 16 residues. V trimming: 1 base; J trimming: 7 bases; junction bases outside the gene matches: 7. The CDR3 nucleotides read TGTGCCTGGAGTGGCGGGGGACTAGCGGGATTTAATGAGCAGTTCTTC. Translating gives CAWSGGGLAGFNEQFF.

The chain uses TRBV28 and TRBJ1-2; the D is unclear. Germline V CDR1 and CDR2: MDHEN, SYDVKM. Trimming removed 3 bases at V and 0 bases at J, with 8 bases between. The length of the CDR3 is 14 residues. For the CDR3, the DNA is TGTGCCAGCAGTTTCATCGAGGCTAACTATGGCTACACCTTC. Translated, it gives CASSFIEANYGYTF.

The chain links TRBV4-3 to TRBJ2-7; tentatively, D is TRBD1 (6 bases). Trimming took off 1 base at V and 3 bases at J, with 13 bases between the two ends. Looked up from germline, CDR1 is LGHNA and CDR2 is YSLEER. This CDR3 spans 15 amino acids. The CDR3 loop is CASSQVVGTNYEQYF. CDR3 DNA sequence: TGCGCCAGCAGCCAAGTCGTTGGGACAAACTACGAGCAGTACTTC.

V is TRBV30 and J is TRBJ2-7; tentatively, D is TRBD2 (5 bases). V was cut by 2 bases and J by 9 bases, with 11 bases left in between. The CDR3 sequence is 11 residues long. Per germline, CDR1 GTSNPN and CDR2 SVGIG (reference sequence). DNA for the CDR3: TGTGCCTGGAGTTTGGGAGATCCGCAGTACTTC. It translates to CAWSLGDPQYF.